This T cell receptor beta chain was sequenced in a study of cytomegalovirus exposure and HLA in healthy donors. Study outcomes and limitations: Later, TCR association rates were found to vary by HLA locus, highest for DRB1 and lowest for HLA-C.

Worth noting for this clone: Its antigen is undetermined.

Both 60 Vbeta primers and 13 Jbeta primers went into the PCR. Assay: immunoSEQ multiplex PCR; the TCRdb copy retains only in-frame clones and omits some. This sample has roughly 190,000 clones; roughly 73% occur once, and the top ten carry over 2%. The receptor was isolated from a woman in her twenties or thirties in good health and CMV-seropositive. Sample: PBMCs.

DNA for the CDR3: TGCGCCAGCAGCTTGGGGCAGGGGGCAGATGAAAAACTGTTTTTT. This codes for CASSLGQGADEKLFF. This chain uses TRBV5-1 with TRBJ1-4; 8 positions match TRBD1. Germline V gives CDR1 SGHRS, CDR2 YFSETQ. The junction had 4 bases not matched to a gene; V was cut back by 0 bases and J by 6 bases. The CDR3 is made up of 15 amino acids.